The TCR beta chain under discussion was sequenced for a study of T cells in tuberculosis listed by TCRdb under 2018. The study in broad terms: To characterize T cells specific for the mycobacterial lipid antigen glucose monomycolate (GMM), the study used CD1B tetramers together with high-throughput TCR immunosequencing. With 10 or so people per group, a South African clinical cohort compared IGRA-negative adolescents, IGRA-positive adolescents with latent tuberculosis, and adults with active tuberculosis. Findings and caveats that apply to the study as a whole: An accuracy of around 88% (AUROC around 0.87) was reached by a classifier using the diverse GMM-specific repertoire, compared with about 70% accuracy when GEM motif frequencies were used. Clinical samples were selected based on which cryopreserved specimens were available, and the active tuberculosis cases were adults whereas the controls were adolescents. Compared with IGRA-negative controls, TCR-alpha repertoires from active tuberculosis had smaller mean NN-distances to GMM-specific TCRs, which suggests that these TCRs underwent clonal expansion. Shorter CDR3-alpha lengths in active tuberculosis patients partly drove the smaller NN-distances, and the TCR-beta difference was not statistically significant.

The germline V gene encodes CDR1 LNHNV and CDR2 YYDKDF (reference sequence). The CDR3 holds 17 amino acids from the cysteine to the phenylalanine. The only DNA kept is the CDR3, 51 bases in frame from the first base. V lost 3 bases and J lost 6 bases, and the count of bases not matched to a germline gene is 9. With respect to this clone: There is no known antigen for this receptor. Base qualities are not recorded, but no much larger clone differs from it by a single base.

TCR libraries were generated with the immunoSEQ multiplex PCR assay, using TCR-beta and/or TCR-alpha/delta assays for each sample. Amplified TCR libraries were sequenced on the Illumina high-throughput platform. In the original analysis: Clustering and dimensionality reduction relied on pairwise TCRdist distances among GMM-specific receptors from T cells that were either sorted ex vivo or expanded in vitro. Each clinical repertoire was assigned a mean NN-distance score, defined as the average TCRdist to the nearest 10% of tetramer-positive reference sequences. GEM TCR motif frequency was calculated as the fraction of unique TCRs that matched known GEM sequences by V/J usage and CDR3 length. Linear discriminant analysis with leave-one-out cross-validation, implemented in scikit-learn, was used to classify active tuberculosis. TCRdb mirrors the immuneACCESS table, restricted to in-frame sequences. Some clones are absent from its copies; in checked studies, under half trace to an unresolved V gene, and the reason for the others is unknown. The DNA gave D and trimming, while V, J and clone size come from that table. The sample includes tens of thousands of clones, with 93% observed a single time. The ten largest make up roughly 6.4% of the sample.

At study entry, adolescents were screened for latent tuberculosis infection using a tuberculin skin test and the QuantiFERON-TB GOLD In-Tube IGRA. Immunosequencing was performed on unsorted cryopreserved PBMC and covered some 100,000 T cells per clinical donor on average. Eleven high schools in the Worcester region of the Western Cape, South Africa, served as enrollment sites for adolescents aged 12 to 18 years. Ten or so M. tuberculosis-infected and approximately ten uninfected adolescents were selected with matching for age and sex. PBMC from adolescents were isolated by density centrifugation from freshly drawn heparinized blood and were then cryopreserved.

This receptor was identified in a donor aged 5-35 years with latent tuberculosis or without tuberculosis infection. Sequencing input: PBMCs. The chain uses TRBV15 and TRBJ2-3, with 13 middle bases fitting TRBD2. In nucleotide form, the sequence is TGTGCCACCAGCAGTTTTAGGACTAGCGGGGGAAGGGATACGCAGTATTTT. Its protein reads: CATSSFRTSGGRDTQYF.